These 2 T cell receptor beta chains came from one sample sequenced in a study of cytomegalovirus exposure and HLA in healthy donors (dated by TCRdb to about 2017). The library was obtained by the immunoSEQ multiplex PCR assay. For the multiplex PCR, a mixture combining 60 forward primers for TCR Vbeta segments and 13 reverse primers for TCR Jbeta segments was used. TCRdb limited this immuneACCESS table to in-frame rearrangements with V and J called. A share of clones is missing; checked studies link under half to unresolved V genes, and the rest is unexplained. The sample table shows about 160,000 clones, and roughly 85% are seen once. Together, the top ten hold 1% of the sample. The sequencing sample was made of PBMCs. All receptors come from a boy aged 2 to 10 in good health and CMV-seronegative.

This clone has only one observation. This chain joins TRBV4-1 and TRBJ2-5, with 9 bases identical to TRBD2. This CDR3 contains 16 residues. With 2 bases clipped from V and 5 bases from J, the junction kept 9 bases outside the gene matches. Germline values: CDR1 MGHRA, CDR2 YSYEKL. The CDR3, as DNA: TGCGCCAGCAGCCAATCCGGCGGGGGGGCCACTGAGACCCAGTACTTC. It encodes CASSQSGGGATETQYF.

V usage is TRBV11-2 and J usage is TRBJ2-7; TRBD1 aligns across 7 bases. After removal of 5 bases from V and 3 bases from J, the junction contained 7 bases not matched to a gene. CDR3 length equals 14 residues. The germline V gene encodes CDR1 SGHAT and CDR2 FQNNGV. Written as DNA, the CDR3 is TGTGCCAGCAGCCCTCAGGACAGGATCTACGAGCAGTACGTC. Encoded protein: CASSPQDRIYEQYV.